These 7 T cell receptor beta chains share one sample of origin, sequenced in a study of T cell responses to AZD1222 COVID-19 vaccine. Measured with immunoSEQ multiplex PCR; TCRdb has only the in-frame clones, and not every one. The sample includes approximately 120,000 clones, around 89% of them seen just once. Sequences were derived from peripheral blood, sampled on day 0 of MenACWY control vaccination. The receptors were sampled from an adult in good health.

The V gene is TRBV19, the J gene TRBJ1-5, with D possibly TRBD1 on 5 matching bases. V lost 5 bases to trimming and J lost 2 bases, with 16 bases between them. This CDR3 region has 16 residues. Germline values: CDR1 LNHDA, CDR2 SQIVND (reference sequence). CDR3 protein: CASSARDLWGNQPQHF. The CDR3, as DNA: TGTGCCAGTAGTGCCCGGGACTTATGGGGCAATCAGCCCCAGCATTTT. The full variable domain, with the rest looked up from reference TRBV19 and TRBJ1-5, is DGGITQSPKYLFRKEGQNVTLSCEQNLNHDAMYWYRQDPGQGLRLIYYSQIVNDFQKGDIAEGYSVSREKKESFPLTVTSAQKNPTAFYLCASSARDLWGNQPQHFGDGTRLSIL.

The V and J genes are TRBV30 and TRBJ1-2; D is unclear. Germline CDR1 and CDR2: GTSNPN and SVGIG (reference sequence). This CDR3 has 11 residues. The germline V and J ends were trimmed by 0 bases and 4 bases, with 3 bases remaining between them. The CDR3 region is CAWSVSYGYTF. CDR3 bases: TGTGCCTGGAGTGTAAGCTATGGCTACACCTTC.

The rearrangement links TRBV10-3 to TRBJ2-3, with 14 positions matching TRBD2. V lost 4 bases, J lost 1 base, and 7 bases stayed unmatched. Germline values: CDR1 ENHRY, CDR2 SYGVKD. CDR3 length equals 18 residues. The CDR3 here is CAISGGTSGSLGTDTQYF. In DNA form, the CDR3 reads TGTGCCATCAGTGGTGGGACTAGCGGGAGTTTGGGCACAGATACGCAGTATTTT.

The chain links TRBV11-3 to TRBJ2-7; no clear D gene. The V end was cut by 5 bases, the J end by 4 bases, with 9 bases between. The CDR3 sequence is 12 residues long. Germline lookup yields CDR1 SGHNT and CDR2 YENEEA. The CDR3 bases are TGTGCCAGCAGCGCCGCGGATTACGAGCAGTACTTC. Translated, it gives CASSAADYEQYF.

The V gene is TRBV7-9, the J gene TRBJ2-7; D ambiguous. V shed 1 base and J shed 1 base, with 8 bases lying between them. This CDR3 region has 14 residues. CDR1 and CDR2 from the germline V gene are SEHNR and FQNEAQ (reference sequence). This CDR3 is CASSLVGSSYEQYF. The CDR3, as DNA: TGTGCCAGCAGCTTAGTGGGCAGTTCCTACGAGCAGTACTTC.

The DNA for the CDR3 is TGCGCCCGCCGCCAAGGGGGGGGACTCCAGGGAGGCAATGAGCAGTTCTTC. Its translation: CARRQGGGLQGGNEQFF. V and J are TRBV4-1 and TRBJ2-1; D might be TRBD2 (7 bases). The V end lost 11 bases, the J end lost 6 bases, and 29 bases lay between the germline ends. CDR3 size: 17 residues. The germline gives CDR1 MGHRA, CDR2 YSYEKL.

The V and J genes are TRBV24-1 and TRBJ1-1; 10 bases line up with TRBD1. This CDR3 is built from 13 residues. Germline V lookup: CDR1 KGHDR, CDR2 SFDVKD. With 2 bases clipped from V and 10 bases from J, the junction kept 3 bases outside the gene matches. The CDR3 protein is CATSDSRTGGAFF. Here the CDR3 DNA reads TGTGCCACCAGTGATTCCCGGACAGGGGGAGCTTTCTTT.